Below are 24 T cell receptor beta chains sequenced from a single sample in a study of T cells in Graves' hyperthyroidism and ophthalmopathy. RNA transcripts were the template for amplifying TCR beta CDR3 regions. Initially, a first-round RT-PCR of the TCR CDR3 employed the HTBI primer set. From the multiplex PCR reads, TCRdb called clonotypes with MiXCR, one entry per CDR3 protein. Here the sample spans a few hundred thousand distinct CDR3 sequences, approximately 14% being singletons. What was sequenced was blood. These receptors were obtained from a woman in her thirties with Graves' hyperthyroidism.

This clonotype was seen ten or more times. This chain joins TRBV7-8 and TRBJ2-2; 8 nucleotides match TRBD1. The CDR3 has 17 amino acids. Trimming at V came to 5 bases and at J to 1 base, leaving 9 bases not matched to a gene. Germline V gene data show CDR1 as SGHVS and CDR2 as FQNEAQ. Written as DNA, the CDR3 is TGTGCCAGCAGCCCGAGGGCTACAGGGGGGAACACCGGGGAGCTGTTTTTT. As protein: CASSPRATGGNTGELFF.

This chain connects TRBV6-5 to TRBJ2-1; 9 bases are shared with TRBD2. The CDR3 has 18 residues. Germline V gene data show CDR1 as MNHEY and CDR2 as SVGAGI. V trimming: 3 bases; J trimming: 0 bases; junction bases outside the gene matches: 9. The CDR3 loop is CASSYRREGSNSYNEQFF. The CDR3 DNA sequence: TGTGCCAGCAGTTATCGGCGGGAGGGGAGCAACTCCTACAATGAGCAGTTCTTC.

In this sample, this clonotype turned up many times. The genes are TRBV30 and TRBJ1-5; D gene ambiguous. The CDR3 has 13 residues. Germline CDR1 is GTSNPN and CDR2 is SVGIG (reference sequence). The germline V and J ends were trimmed by 2 bases and 4 bases, with 9 bases remaining between them. CDR3 region: CAWSPQANQPQHF. The CDR3 nucleotides are TGTGCCTGGAGTCCACAAGCTAATCAGCCCCAGCATTTT. Full variable domain (rest looked up from reference TRBV30 and TRBJ1-5): SQTIHQWPATLVQPVGSPLSLECTVEGTSNPNLYWYRQAAGRGLQLLFYSVGIGQISSEVPQNLSASRPQDRQFILSSKKLLLSDSGFYLCAWSPQANQPQHFGDGTRLSIL.

This clonotype has at least ten counts. As DNA, the CDR3 is TGTGCCAGCAGTTTATCAGGTTCGGGGGTCGGCTACACCTTC. Amino acids: CASSLSGSGVGYTF. V is TRBV27 and J is TRBJ1-2; the D gene is possibly TRBD1 (5 bases). Germline assignment: CDR1 MNHEY and CDR2 SMNVEV (reference sequence). This CDR3 contains 14 residues. Deletions cut 0 bases from V and 8 bases from J, with 13 bases between.

This clonotype occurred many times. The rearrangement uses TRBV11-2 and TRBJ1-2; 9 bases line up with TRBD1. The J segment lost 7 bases and the V segment lost 5 bases, leaving 8 bases of the junction unmatched. The CDR3 runs 14 residues. Germline CDR1 SGHAT, CDR2 FQNNGV. The CDR3 DNA reads TGTGCCAGCAGCCTAGGACAGGGGTCTGGTGGCTACACCTTC. It is translated as CASSLGQGSGGYTF.

J is TRBJ2-1 and V is TRBV30, with 8 positions matching TRBD2. V dropped 0 bases and J dropped 9; count of bases not matched to a gene: 10. The CDR3 is made up of 15 amino acids. Germline assignment: CDR1 GTSNPN and CDR2 SVGIG (reference sequence). CDR3 protein: CAWSVQREFAGEQFF. CDR3 sequence (DNA): TGTGCCTGGAGTGTCCAGCGGGAGTTCGCCGGTGAGCAGTTCTTC. Based on the CDR3 plus reference TRBV30 and TRBJ2-1, the full variable domain is SQTIHQWPATLVQPVGSPLSLECTVEGTSNPNLYWYRQAAGRGLQLLFYSVGIGQISSEVPQNLSASRPQDRQFILSSKKLLLSDSGFYLCAWSVQREFAGEQFFGPGTRLTVL.

This clonotype was recorded many times. CDR3 loop: CSAITGLGQPQHF. CDR3 nucleotides: TGCAGTGCTATAACAGGGCTAGGGCAGCCCCAGCATTTT. The V gene is TRBV20-1, the J gene TRBJ1-5, with a weak D call TRBD1 (6 bases). The length of the CDR3 is 13 residues. V was shortened by 4 bases and J by 7 bases, with 14 bases between the two germline ends. The germline V gene encodes CDR1 DFQATT and CDR2 SNEGSKA (reference sequence).

There are a few counts of this clonotype. The chain links TRBV6-2 or TRBV6-3 to TRBJ2-2; 10 bases are a match to TRBD1. Germline-derived CDR1 and CDR2 are MNHEY and SVGEGT. This CDR3 region has 15 residues. J was trimmed by 6 bases and V by 6 bases; bases with no gene match: 7. The CDR3 region is CASRIGTGEPGELFF. CDR3 coding DNA: TGTGCCAGCAGGATAGGGACAGGGGAGCCCGGGGAGCTGTTTTTT.

This clonotype was seen many times. V gene TRBV3-1 combines with J gene TRBJ2-5; possible D gene TRBD2, 5 bases. With 0 bases removed from V and 5 bases from J, the gap between germline ends came to 13 bases. This CDR3 comprises 15 residues. Germline V gene sequence: CDR1 LGHDT, CDR2 YNNKEL (reference sequence). As DNA, the CDR3 is TGTGCCAGCAGCCAAGATCAGAGGGTAGGGGAGACCCAGTACTTC. As protein: CASSQDQRVGETQYF.

This clonotype has only a few counts. This rearrangement joins TRBV30 to TRBJ1-5; no reliable D call. The length of the CDR3 is 12 residues. Trimming removed 3 bases at V and 6 bases at J, with 9 bases between. CDR1 GTSNPN and CDR2 SVGIG come from the germline V gene (reference sequence). CDR3 nucleotide sequence: TGTGCCTGGAGAGGTCCAGGTCAGCCCCAGCATTTT. It codes for CAWRGPGQPQHF.

This clonotype was detected many times. The chain has TRBV7-9 and TRBJ2-4; 8 bases fit TRBD2. The V gene's germline CDR1 is SEHNR and CDR2 FQNEAQ (reference sequence). With V trimmed by 5 bases and J by 7 bases, 10 bases remained unmatched. This CDR3 is built from 15 residues. The chain's CDR3 is CASSHTGRAMNIQYF. The CDR3 DNA reads as TGTGCCAGCAGCCATACCGGGAGGGCAATGAACATTCAGTACTTC. The variable domain in full, completed from reference TRBV7-9 and TRBJ2-4, reads DTGVSQNPRHKITKRGQNVTFRCDPISEHNRLYWYRQTLGQGPEFLTYFQNEAQLEKSRLLSDRFSAERPKGSFSTLEIQRTEQGDSAMYLCASSHTGRAMNIQYFGAGTRLSVL.

There are many counts of this clonotype. The chain combines TRBV6-1 with TRBJ2-7; the D gene is possibly TRBD1 (6 bases). Germline V gene lookup returns CDR1 MNHNS and CDR2 SASEGT. Trimming cost V 3 bases and J 2 bases, with 11 bases left between them. The length of the CDR3 is 14 residues. The CDR3 sequence: CASSDWTAAYEQYF. CDR3 nucleotides: TGTGCCAGCAGTGACTGGACAGCCGCCTACGAGCAGTACTTC.

In this sample, this clonotype turned up many times. CDR3 residues: CASSLPTGTGGYNEQFF. The CDR3 DNA sequence: TGTGCCAGCAGCTTACCCACCGGGACAGGGGGATACAATGAGCAGTTCTTC. The chain employs TRBV7-2 and TRBJ2-1, with 11 bases aligning to TRBD1. The CDR3 has 17 amino acids. CDR1 and CDR2 (germline): SGHTA, FQGNSA. V dropped 2 bases and J dropped 4; count of bases not matched to a gene: 7. The full variable domain, completed using reference TRBV7-2 and TRBJ2-1, is GAGVSQSPSNKVTEKGKDVELRCDPISGHTALYWYRQSLGQGLEFLIYFQGNSAPDKSGLPSDRFSAERTGGSVSTLTIQRTQQEDSAVYLCASSLPTGTGGYNEQFFGPGTRLTVL.

The table lists this clonotype with a few counts. The gene calls are TRBV24-1 and TRBJ1-2; possible D gene TRBD1, 5 bases. V was pared by 2 bases and J by 5 bases, with 14 bases between. Germline values: CDR1 KGHDR, CDR2 SFDVKD. The CDR3 loop spans 15 amino acids. DNA for the CDR3: TGTGCCACCAGTGATTCAGGCAAGGGGCTTTATGGCTACACCTTC. The encoded protein is CATSDSGKGLYGYTF.

Ten or more counts support this clonotype. The CDR3, as DNA: TGTGCCAGCAGCGTAGGAGGAGCGGGAGGGCCTGAAACGCAGTATTTT. Protein: CASSVGGAGGPETQYF. V and J are TRBV9 and TRBJ2-3, with 10 bases fitting TRBD2. Trimming cost V 0 bases and J 9 bases; bases outside gene matches: 10. Germline V gene data show CDR1 as SGDLS and CDR2 as YYNGEE. The CDR3 extends over 16 amino acids.

This clonotype was seen at least ten times. The chain links TRBV6-1 to TRBJ2-7, with D possibly TRBD2 on 7 matching bases. CDR3 length: 14 residues. Germline V gene sequence: CDR1 MNHNS, CDR2 SASEGT. Between the trimmed V and J ends, which lost 8 bases and 3 bases, there was a span of 17 bases. The CDR3 sequence: CASGGGGRIYEQYF. The CDR3 DNA reads TGTGCCAGCGGGGGCGGGGGACGGATCTACGAGCAGTACTTC.

This clonotype was seen many times. The chain combines TRBV20-1 with TRBJ1-5; TRBD1 is a possible D gene (5 bases). Per germline, CDR1 DFQATT and CDR2 SNEGSKA (reference sequence). The CDR3 has 15 residues. With 1 base removed from V and 5 bases from J, the gap between germline ends came to 15 bases. CDR3 sequence: CSARGPRDVDQPQHF. Here the CDR3 DNA reads TGCAGTGCTAGAGGGCCGAGGGACGTAGATCAGCCCCAGCATTTT.

The chain is built from TRBV7-2 and TRBJ2-5; D call uncertain. V was shortened by 5 bases and J by 4 bases, with 11 bases between the two germline ends. Per the germline V gene, CDR1 is SGHTA and CDR2 is FQGNSA. CDR3 length equals 13 residues. CDR3: CASSLPRIETQYF. For the CDR3, the DNA is TGTGCCAGCAGCCTACCTAGGATAGAGACCCAGTACTTC.

Turning to this clonotype: Since the CDR3 does not end with the conserved phenylalanine or tryptophan, this likely comes from a read error. The chain carries TRBV6-1 and TRBJ2-7; D may be TRBD1 or TRBD2 (5 bases each). The V end lost 8 bases, the J end lost 1 base, and 12 bases lay between the germline ends. This CDR3 is 13 amino acids long. Germline V CDR1 and CDR2: MNHNS, SASEGT. CDR3 amino acids: CASGRGESYEQYS. The CDR3, as DNA: TGTGCCAGCGGGAGAGGGGAATCCTACGAGCAGTACTCC.

This clonotype was detected once. A much bigger clone sits one base away, suggesting this may be a read error. This rearrangement joins TRBV4-1 to TRBJ2-7; no clear D. The CDR3 runs 14 residues. Germline V gene data show CDR1 as MGHRA and CDR2 as YSYEKL. Trimming left V 4 bases short and J 1 base short, with 11 bases between. In DNA, the CDR3 is TGCGCCAGCAGCCCTCAGGCCGCTTCCTACGAGCAGTACTTC. Its protein is CASSPQAASYEQYF.

This clonotype was found a few times. V is TRBV20-1 and J is TRBJ2-4; D ambiguous. CDR1 DFQATT and CDR2 SNEGSKA come from the germline V gene (reference sequence). V gave up 3 bases and J gave up 5 bases, with 5 bases separating them. The CDR3 is made up of 11 amino acids. The CDR3 here is CSARAQNIQYF. In DNA form, the CDR3 reads TGCAGTGCTAGGGCCCAAAACATTCAGTACTTC.

The V call is TRBV4-2, the J call TRBJ2-7; unclear D gene. Germline CDR1 reads LGHNA; CDR2 reads YNFKEQ. V was trimmed by 2 bases and J by 2 bases, leaving 10 bases between them. The CDR3 is 14 residues long. CDR3 loop: CASSQTSRPYEQYF. The DNA of the CDR3 is TGTGCCAGCAGCCAAACCAGCCGACCCTACGAGCAGTACTTC.

This clonotype was seen ten or more times. The chain carries TRBV6-6 and TRBJ1-1; weak D call: TRBD1 (6 bases). Germline V gene lookup returns CDR1 MNHNY and CDR2 SVGAGI (reference sequence). Trimming removed 0 bases from V and 3 bases from J, with 11 bases in between. The CDR3 sequence is 15 residues long. CDR3 in DNA: TGTGCCAGCAGTTACTCGGGGGGGCGCGACACTGAAGCTTTCTTT. This sequence encodes CASSYSGGRDTEAFF.

The table lists this clonotype with a few counts. The V call is TRBV6-1, the J call TRBJ2-1, with TRBD2 matching over 7 bases. J was trimmed by 7 bases and V by 7 bases; bases with no gene match: 19. The CDR3 length is 17 residues. CDR1 and CDR2 (germline): MNHNS, SASEGT. The CDR3 is CASTEQAGVGMGNEQFF. The DNA of the CDR3 is TGTGCCAGCACCGAACAGGCGGGAGTCGGGATGGGGAATGAGCAGTTCTTC.